These 11 T cell receptor beta chains came from one sample sequenced in a study of blood T cell repertoires in COVID-19. Clones were read by immunoSEQ multiplex PCR, and TCRdb kept only the in-frame ones, dropping some. The sample holds around 300,000 clones, 85% to 90% seen once. The sequencing sample was made of PBMCs or T cells enriched from blood (not recorded which). These receptors originate from a woman aged 18-35 years who had recovered from COVID-19.

This chain uses TRBV5-1 with TRBJ1-1; 8 bases map to TRBD1. The CDR3 runs to 14 residues. CDR1 and CDR2 (germline): SGHRS, YFSETQ. The J segment lost 4 bases and the V segment lost 0 bases, leaving 2 bases of the junction unmatched. The CDR3 loop is CASSLAGGGTEAFF. Here the CDR3 DNA reads TGCGCCAGCAGCTTGGCAGGGGGCGGCACTGAAGCTTTCTTT.

The chain carries TRBV7-3 and TRBJ2-1; 9 bases map to TRBD2. Germline values: CDR1 SGHTA, CDR2 FQGTGA. This CDR3 is built from 15 residues. The ends lost 5 bases at V and 5 bases at J; junction bases unmatched: 7. The CDR3 nucleotides are TGTGCCAGCAGCCTGTTAGCGGGGGCAAACAATGAGCAGTTCTTC. As protein: CASSLLAGANNEQFF. Based on the CDR3 plus reference TRBV7-3 and TRBJ2-1, the full variable domain is GAGVSQTPSNKVTEKGKYVELRCDPISGHTALYWYRQSLGQGPEFLIYFQGTGAADDSGLPNDRFFAVRPEGSVSTLKIQRTERGDSAVYLCASSLLAGANNEQFFGPGTRLTVL.

The chain uses TRBV7-6 and TRBJ1-1; TRBD1 aligns across 7 bases. V was pared by 5 bases and J by 2 bases, with 5 bases of the junction left unmatched. The length of the CDR3 is 14 residues. Germline V CDR1 and CDR2: SGHVS, FNYEAQ. The CDR3 protein is CASSLGTANTEAFF. The CDR3 DNA is TGTGCCAGCAGCCTAGGGACAGCTAACACTGAAGCTTTCTTT.

This chain connects TRBV28 to TRBJ2-7; no firm D call. The CDR3 extends over 15 amino acids. Germline-derived CDR1 and CDR2 are MDHEN and SYDVKM. Trimming pared 3 bases from V and 0 bases from J, leaving 12 bases between. The CDR3 spells CASSFWALHSYEQYF. The CDR3 DNA reads TGTGCCAGCAGTTTTTGGGCCCTTCACTCCTACGAGCAGTACTTC. Drawing the rest from reference TRBV28 and TRBJ2-7, the complete variable domain is DVKVTQSSRYLVKRTGEKVFLECVQDMDHENMFWYRQDPGLGLRLIYFSYDVKMKEKGDIPEGYSVSREKKERFSLILESASTNQTSMYLCASSFWALHSYEQYFGPGTRLTVT.

The chain is built from TRBV7-9 and TRBJ2-7; TRBD1 agrees at 7 bases. The V gene end was trimmed by 0 bases and the J gene end by 5 bases; junction bases not matched to a gene: 4. This CDR3 is 14 amino acids long. The germline gives CDR1 SEHNR, CDR2 FQNEAQ (reference sequence). The CDR3 DNA sequence: TGTGCCAGCAGCTTAGCGCGGACAGGAAACGAGCAGTACTTC. It specifies CASSLARTGNEQYF.

V gene TRBV6-4 combines with J gene TRBJ2-3, with no clear D. V was trimmed by 6 bases and J by 0 bases, leaving 10 bases between them. Germline V CDR1 and CDR2: MRHNA, SNTAGT. The CDR3 extends over 14 amino acids. Here the CDR3 DNA reads TGTGCCAGCAGCCTCACTACTAGCACAGATACGCAGTATTTT. Its translation: CASSLTTSTDTQYF.

V and J are TRBV6-5 and TRBJ2-7; TRBD1 matches at 9 bases. The V gene's germline CDR1 is MNHEY and CDR2 SVGAGI. Unmatched junction bases numbered 11, after V lost 7 bases and J lost 4 bases. This CDR3 region has 15 residues. Here the CDR3 reads CASKSRGQGTYEQYF. The DNA of the CDR3 is TGTGCCAGCAAGAGTCGGGGACAGGGCACGTACGAGCAGTACTTC.

The chain employs TRBV29-1 and TRBJ2-3; possibly TRBD1 for D (5 bases). V was clipped by 1 base and J by 2 bases, with 10 bases between them. The CDR3 spans 14 residues. Germline CDR1 SQVTM, CDR2 ANQGSEA. CDR3 DNA: TGCAGCGTTGAAGTGGCAGGGCTCACAGATACGCAGTATTTT. It codes for CSVEVAGLTDTQYF.

The chain uses TRBV2 and TRBJ1-5; no reliable D call. This CDR3 region has 14 residues. Per germline, CDR1 SNHLY and CDR2 FYNNEI. The V gene lost 7 bases and the J gene lost 5 bases, with 15 bases spanning the gap. CDR3 in amino acids: CASTPRVLDQPQHF. CDR3 DNA: TGTGCCAGCACCCCTCGGGTGCTCGATCAGCCCCAGCATTTT. The variable domain in full, with the rest retrieved from reference TRBV2 and TRBJ1-5, is EPEVTQTPSHQVTQMGQEVILRCVPISNHLYFYWYRQILGQKVEFLVSFYNNEISEKSEIFDDQFSVERPDGSNFTLKIRSTKLEDSAMYFCASTPRVLDQPQHFGDGTRLSIL.

This chain uses TRBV11-2 with TRBJ1-4, with D hard to call. This CDR3 region has 14 residues. The germline V gene has CDR1 SGHAT and CDR2 FQNNGV. The V and J ends lost 3 bases and 5 bases respectively, with 10 bases between them. The CDR3 DNA reads as TGTGCCAGCAGCTTGCCCCTACCAAATGAAAAACTGTTTTTT. Translated, it gives CASSLPLPNEKLFF.

The chain links TRBV2 to TRBJ2-2; TRBD1 agrees at 10 bases. This CDR3 comprises 15 residues. V lost 7 bases and J lost 4; bases outside the gene matches: 6. From germline, CDR1 is SNHLY and CDR2 FYNNEI. The CDR3 DNA reads TGTGCCAGCACTCGGGACAGGGGAAGCACCGGGGAGCTGTTTTTT. As protein: CASTRDRGSTGELFF. Complete variable domain (other parts from reference TRBV2 and TRBJ2-2): EPEVTQTPSHQVTQMGQEVILRCVPISNHLYFYWYRQILGQKVEFLVSFYNNEISEKSEIFDDQFSVERPDGSNFTLKIRSTKLEDSAMYFCASTRDRGSTGELFFGEGSRLTVL.